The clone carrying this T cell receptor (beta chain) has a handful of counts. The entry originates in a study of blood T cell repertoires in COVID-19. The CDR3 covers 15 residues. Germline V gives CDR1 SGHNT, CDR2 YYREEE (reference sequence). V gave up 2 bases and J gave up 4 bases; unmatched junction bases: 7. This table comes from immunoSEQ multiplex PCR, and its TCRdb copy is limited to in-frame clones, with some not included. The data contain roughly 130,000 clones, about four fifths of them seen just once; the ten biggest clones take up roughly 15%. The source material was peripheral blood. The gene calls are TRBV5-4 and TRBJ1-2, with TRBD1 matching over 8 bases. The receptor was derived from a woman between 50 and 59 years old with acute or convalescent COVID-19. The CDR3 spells CASSFRGRVSYGYTF. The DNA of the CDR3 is TGTGCCAGCAGCTTCAGGGGGCGAGTCTCCTATGGCTACACCTTC.